This T cell receptor beta chain was captured by sequencing in a study of OX40 agonist ivuxolimab in advanced cancers. Libraries were prepared by immunoSEQ multiplex PCR; TCRdb keeps only in-frame clonotypes and omits some of them. The sample includes more than 80,000 clones, roughly nine tenths seen only once; the top ten take around 0.33%. The length of the CDR3 is 14 residues. Germline CDR1 SGHDT, CDR2 YYEEEE. With 4 bases removed from V and 6 bases from J, the gap between germline ends came to 14 bases. Sequenced material: CD4+ or CD8+ T cells sorted from blood, taken in a trial of the OX40 agonist ivuxolimab. The V gene is TRBV5-6, the J gene TRBJ2-1; D is unclear. The TCR sequence derives from an adult with an advanced solid tumor such as melanoma, head and neck, liver or kidney cancer. CDR3 amino acids: CASSPRRAFNEQFF. CDR3 coding DNA: TGTGCCAGCAGCCCCCGTAGGGCTTTCAATGAGCAGTTCTTC.